This note documents a single T cell receptor (beta chain) sequence. Its antigen is unknown. Germline V CDR1 and CDR2: SGHRS, YFSETQ. The CDR3 consists of 15 residues. The V segment lost 7 bases and the J segment 1 base; nucleotides outside the gene matches: 6. Sequenced by immunoSEQ multiplex PCR; TCRdb stores in-frame clones only, minus some. The sample holds tens of thousands of clones; around 80% are singletons and the top ten take approximately 1%. Blood sampling was done at baseline, cycle 4 day 1, and cycle 7 day 1. This entry belongs to a study of OX40 agonist ivuxolimab in advanced cancers. Study results and limitations: The study found that CD8+ T cells averaged more expanded clones than CD4+. Clonal expansion from baseline to week 6 occurred in both CD4+ and CD8+ T cells.

The sequences come from CD4+ or CD8+ T cells sorted from blood, collected in a trial of the OX40 agonist ivuxolimab. The rearrangement uses TRBV5-1 and TRBJ2-3, with TRBD2 identical over 10 bases. The receptor's source is an adult with an advanced solid tumor such as melanoma, head and neck, liver or kidney cancer. As DNA, the CDR3 is TGCGCCAGCGCCCTGAGCGGGGGGGGCACAGATACGCAGTATTTT. This translates into CASALSGGGTDTQYF.